This TCR beta chain comes out of a study of cytotoxic CD8 clonotypes in ibrutinib-treated CLL. Profiling relied on immunoSEQ multiplex PCR, and the TCRdb table lists in-frame clones only, not all of them. The sample contains 15,000 to 20,000 clones, over 70% of which appear only once. From germline, CDR1 is GTSNPN and CDR2 SVGIG (reference sequence). Trimming took 1 base from V and 0 from J; bases not matched to a gene: 2. This CDR3 contains 14 residues. This clone was found once. This sequence was found in a human donor with chronic lymphocytic leukemia. Sequenced material: PBMCs, taken before ibrutinib treatment. J is TRBJ2-7 and V is TRBV30; 8 nucleotides align to TRBD2. The CDR3, as DNA: TGTGCCTGGAGTGGCGGGGGGACCTCCTACGAGCAGTACTTC. Translated: CAWSGGGTSYEQYF.